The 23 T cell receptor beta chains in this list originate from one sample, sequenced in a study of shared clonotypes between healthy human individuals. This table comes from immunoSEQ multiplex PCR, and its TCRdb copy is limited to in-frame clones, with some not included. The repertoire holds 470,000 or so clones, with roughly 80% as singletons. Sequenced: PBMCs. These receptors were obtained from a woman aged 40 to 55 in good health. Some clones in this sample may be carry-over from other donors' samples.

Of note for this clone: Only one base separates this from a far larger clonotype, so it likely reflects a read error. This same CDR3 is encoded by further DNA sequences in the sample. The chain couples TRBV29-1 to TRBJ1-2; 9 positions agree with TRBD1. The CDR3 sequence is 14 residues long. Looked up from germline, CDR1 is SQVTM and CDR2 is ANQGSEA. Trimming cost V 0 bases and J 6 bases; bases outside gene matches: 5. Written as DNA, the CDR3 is TGCAGCGTTGAAGATAGGGGGACAGGGAATGGCTACACCTTC. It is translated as CSVEDRGTGNGYTF.

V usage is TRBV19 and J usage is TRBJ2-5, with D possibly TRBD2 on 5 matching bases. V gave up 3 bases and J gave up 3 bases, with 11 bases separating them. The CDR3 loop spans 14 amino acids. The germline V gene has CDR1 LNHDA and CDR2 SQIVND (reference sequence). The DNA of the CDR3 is TGTGCCAGTAGTATGCGGGCCTTTAAAGAGACCCAGTACTTC. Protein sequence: CASSMRAFKETQYF.

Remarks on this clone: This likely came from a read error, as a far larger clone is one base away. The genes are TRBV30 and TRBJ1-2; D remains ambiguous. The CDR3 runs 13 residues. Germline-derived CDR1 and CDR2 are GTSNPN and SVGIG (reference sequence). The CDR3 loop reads CAWTKGGDYGYAF. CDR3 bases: TGTGCCTGGACCAAGGGTGGCGACTATGGCTACGCCTTC.

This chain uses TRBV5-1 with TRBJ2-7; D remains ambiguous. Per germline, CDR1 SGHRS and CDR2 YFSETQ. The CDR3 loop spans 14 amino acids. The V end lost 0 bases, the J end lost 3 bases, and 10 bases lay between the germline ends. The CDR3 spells CASSLVGLIYEQYF. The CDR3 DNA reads TGCGCCAGCAGCTTGGTAGGGCTTATCTACGAGCAGTACTTC.

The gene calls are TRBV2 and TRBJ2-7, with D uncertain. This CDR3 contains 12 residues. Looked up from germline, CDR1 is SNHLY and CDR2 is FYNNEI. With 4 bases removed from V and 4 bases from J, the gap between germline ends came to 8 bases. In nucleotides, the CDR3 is TGTGCCAGCAGTGGACTTGGTTACGAGCAGTACTTC. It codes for CASSGLGYEQYF.

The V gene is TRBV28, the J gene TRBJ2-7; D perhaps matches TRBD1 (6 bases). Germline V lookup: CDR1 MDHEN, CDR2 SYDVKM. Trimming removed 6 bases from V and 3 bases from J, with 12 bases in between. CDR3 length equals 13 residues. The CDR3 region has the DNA TGTGCCAGCAGGGCGACAGGTCTCTACGAGCAGTACTTC. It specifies CASRATGLYEQYF.

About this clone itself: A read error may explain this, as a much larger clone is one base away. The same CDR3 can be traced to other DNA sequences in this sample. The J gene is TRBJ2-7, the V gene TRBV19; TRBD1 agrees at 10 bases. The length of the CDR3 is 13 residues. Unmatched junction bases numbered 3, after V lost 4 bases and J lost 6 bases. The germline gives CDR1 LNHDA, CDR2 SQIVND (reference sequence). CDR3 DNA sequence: TGTGCCAGTAGTAGACAGGGGGCGAGCGAGCAGTACTTC. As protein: CASSRQGASEQYF.

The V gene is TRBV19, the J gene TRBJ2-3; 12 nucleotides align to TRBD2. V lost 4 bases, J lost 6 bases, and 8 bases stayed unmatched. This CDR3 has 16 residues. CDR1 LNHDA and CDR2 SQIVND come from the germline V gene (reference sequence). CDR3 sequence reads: CASSTRRLAGDDTQYF. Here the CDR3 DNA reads TGTGCCAGTAGTACCAGACGACTAGCGGGAGATGATACGCAGTATTTT.

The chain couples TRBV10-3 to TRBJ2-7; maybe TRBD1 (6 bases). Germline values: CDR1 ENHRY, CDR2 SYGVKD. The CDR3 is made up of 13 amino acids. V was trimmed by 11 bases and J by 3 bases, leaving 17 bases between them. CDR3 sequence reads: CAANGDTIYEQYF. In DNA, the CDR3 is TGTGCCGCGAACGGGGACACTATCTACGAGCAGTACTTC.

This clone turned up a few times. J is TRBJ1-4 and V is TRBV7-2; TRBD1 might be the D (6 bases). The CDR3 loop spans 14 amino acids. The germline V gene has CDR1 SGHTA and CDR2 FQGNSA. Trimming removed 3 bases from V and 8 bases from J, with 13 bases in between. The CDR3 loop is CASSFGQGFEKLFF. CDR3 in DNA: TGTGCCAGCAGCTTCGGGCAGGGGTTCGAAAAACTGTTTTTT.

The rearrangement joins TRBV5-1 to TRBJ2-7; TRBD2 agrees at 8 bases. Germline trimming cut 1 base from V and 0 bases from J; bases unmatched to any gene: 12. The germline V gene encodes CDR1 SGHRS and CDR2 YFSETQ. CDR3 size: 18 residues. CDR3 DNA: TGCGCCAGCAGCTTGTCCCTCTTTAGCGGGGCCAACTCCTACGAGCAGTACTTC. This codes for CASSLSLFSGANSYEQYF.

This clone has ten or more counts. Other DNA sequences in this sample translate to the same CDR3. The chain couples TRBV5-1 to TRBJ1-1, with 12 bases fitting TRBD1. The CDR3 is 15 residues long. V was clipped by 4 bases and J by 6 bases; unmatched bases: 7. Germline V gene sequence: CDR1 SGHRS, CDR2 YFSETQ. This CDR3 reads CASSPGTGGDPEAFF. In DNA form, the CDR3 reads TGCGCCAGCAGCCCTGGGACAGGGGGCGACCCTGAAGCTTTCTTT.

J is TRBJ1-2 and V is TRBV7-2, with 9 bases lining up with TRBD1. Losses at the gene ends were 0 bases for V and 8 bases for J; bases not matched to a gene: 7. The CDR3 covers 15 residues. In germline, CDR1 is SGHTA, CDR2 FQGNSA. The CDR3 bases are TGTGCCAGCAGCTTAGCGCTACCGGGACAGGGAGGCTACACCTTC. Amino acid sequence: CASSLALPGQGGYTF. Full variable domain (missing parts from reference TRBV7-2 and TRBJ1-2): GAGVSQSPSNKVTEKGKDVELRCDPISGHTALYWYRQSLGQGLEFLIYFQGNSAPDKSGLPSDRFSAERTGGSVSTLTIQRTQQEDSAVYLCASSLALPGQGGYTFGSGTRLTVV.

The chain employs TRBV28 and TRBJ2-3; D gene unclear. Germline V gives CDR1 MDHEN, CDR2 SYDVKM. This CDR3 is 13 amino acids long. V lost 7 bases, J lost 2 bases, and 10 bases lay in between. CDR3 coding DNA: TGTGCCAGCAATTACGACCCCACAGATACGCAGTATTTT. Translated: CASNYDPTDTQYF.

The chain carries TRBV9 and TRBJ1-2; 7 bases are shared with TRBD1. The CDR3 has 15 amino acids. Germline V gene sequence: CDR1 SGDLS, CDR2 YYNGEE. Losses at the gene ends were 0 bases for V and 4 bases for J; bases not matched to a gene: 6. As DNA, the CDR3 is TGTGCCAGCAGCGTAGCTGGGCAGGGGGGCTATGGCTACACCTTC. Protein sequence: CASSVAGQGGYGYTF. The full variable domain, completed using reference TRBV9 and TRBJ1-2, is DSGVTQTPKHLITATGQRVTLRCSPRSGDLSVYWYQQSLDQGLQFLIQYYNGEERAKGNILERFSAQQFPDLHSELNLSSLELGDSALYFCASSVAGQGGYGYTFGSGTRLTVV.

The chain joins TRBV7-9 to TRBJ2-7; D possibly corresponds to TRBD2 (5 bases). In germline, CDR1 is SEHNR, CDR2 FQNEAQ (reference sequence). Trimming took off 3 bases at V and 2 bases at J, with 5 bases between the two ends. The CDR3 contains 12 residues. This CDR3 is CASSFGTYEQYF. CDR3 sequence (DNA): TGTGCCAGCAGCTTCGGGACCTACGAGCAGTACTTC. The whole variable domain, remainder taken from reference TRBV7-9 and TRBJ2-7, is DTGVSQNPRHKITKRGQNVTFRCDPISEHNRLYWYRQTLGQGPEFLTYFQNEAQLEKSRLLSDRFSAERPKGSFSTLEIQRTEQGDSAMYLCASSFGTYEQYFGPGTRLTVT.

CDR3 sequence: CASSQVSRVKDEQFF. The CDR3 DNA sequence: TGTGCCAGCAGCCAAGTGTCCAGGGTTAAAGATGAGCAGTTCTTC. This sequence joins TRBV4-2 and TRBJ2-1; D possibly corresponds to TRBD1 (5 bases). Per germline, CDR1 LGHNA and CDR2 YNFKEQ. The CDR3 contains 15 residues. Trimming removed 1 base at V and 8 bases at J, with 15 bases between.

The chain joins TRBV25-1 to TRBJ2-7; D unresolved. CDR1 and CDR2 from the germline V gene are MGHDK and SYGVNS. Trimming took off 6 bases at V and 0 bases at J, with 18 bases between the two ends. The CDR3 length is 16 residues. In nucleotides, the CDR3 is TGTGCCAGCAGCCCTCTCGGGCCTGAGGACTCCTACGAGCAGTACTTC. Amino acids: CASSPLGPEDSYEQYF.

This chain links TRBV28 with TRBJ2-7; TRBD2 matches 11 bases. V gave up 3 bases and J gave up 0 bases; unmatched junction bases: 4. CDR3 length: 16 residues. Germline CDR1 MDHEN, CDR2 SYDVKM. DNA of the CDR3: TGTGCCAGCAGTTTCTCTAGCGGGGGGAGCTCCTACGAGCAGTACTTC. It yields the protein CASSFSSGGSSYEQYF.

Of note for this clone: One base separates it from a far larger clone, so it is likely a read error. The CDR3 DNA is TGTGCCTGGAGTGTACCCATATCAGGCAATCAGCCCCGGCATTTT. Translating gives CAWSVPISGNQPRHF. The V call is TRBV30, the J call TRBJ1-5; D is unresolved. Germline V lookup: CDR1 GTSNPN, CDR2 SVGIG (reference sequence). CDR3 size: 15 residues. Complete variable domain (other parts from reference TRBV30 and TRBJ1-5): SQTIHQWPATLVQPVGSPLSLECTVEGTSNPNLYWYRQAAGRGLQLLFYSVGIGQISSEVPQNLSASRPQDRQFILSSKKLLLSDSGFYLCAWSVPISGNQPRHFGDGTRLSIL.

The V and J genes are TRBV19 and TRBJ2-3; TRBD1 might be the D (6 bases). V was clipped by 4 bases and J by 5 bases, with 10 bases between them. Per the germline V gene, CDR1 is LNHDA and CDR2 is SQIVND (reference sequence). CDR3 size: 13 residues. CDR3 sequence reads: CASSTTTGDTQYF. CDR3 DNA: TGTGCCAGTAGTACCACGACAGGAGATACGCAGTATTTT.

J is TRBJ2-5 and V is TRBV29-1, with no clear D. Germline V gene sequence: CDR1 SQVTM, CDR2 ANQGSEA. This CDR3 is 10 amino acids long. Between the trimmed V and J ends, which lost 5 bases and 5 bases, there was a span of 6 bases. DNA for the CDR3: TGCAGCGTTAAAACGGAGACCCAGTACTTC. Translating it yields CSVKTETQYF. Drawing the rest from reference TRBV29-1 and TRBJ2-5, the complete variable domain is SAVISQKPSRDICQRGTSLTIQCQVDSQVTMMFWYRQQPGQSLTLIATANQGSEATYESGFVIDKFPISRPNLTFSTLTVSNMSPEDSSIYLCSVKTETQYFGPGTRLLVL.

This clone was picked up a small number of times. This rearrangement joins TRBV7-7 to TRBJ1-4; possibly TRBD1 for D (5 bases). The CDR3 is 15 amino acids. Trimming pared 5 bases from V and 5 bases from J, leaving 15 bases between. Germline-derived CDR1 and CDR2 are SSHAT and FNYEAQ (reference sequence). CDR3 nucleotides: TGTGCCAGCAGCCCGGGAGGGAGGGGAAATGAAAAACTGTTTTTT. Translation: CASSPGGRGNEKLFF.